The 4 T cell receptor beta chains below come from one sample, sequenced in a study of T cell responses to AZD1222 COVID-19 vaccine (dated by TCRdb to the early 2020s). Sample time point, as interpreted from the label and publication: baseline before first vaccination. Library prep was done by the immunoSEQ multiplex PCR assay. What TCRdb holds here is the immuneACCESS table cut down to in-frame rearrangements. Part of the clones is not present; checked against another copy, under half of the missing clones reflect an unresolved V gene, and the others are unexplained. This sample holds some 180,000 clones; roughly 92% were observed only once. The biggest ten clones account for 1.5% to 2% of the sample. Specimen: peripheral blood, collected on day 0 of AZD1222 vaccination. All receptors derive from an adult in good health.

The V gene is TRBV29-1, the J gene TRBJ1-2; tentatively, D is TRBD1 (5 bases). V was trimmed by 2 bases and J by 8 bases, leaving 18 bases between them. The CDR3 length is 14 residues. Germline V gene sequence: CDR1 SQVTM, CDR2 ANQGSEA. The CDR3 nucleotides read TGCAGCGTTGAAAAGGGACTTTCCAATGGAGGCTACACCTTC. Protein product: CSVEKGLSNGGYTF. The whole variable domain, filled in from reference TRBV29-1 and TRBJ1-2, reads SAVISQKPSRDICQRGTSLTIQCQVDSQVTMMFWYRQQPGQSLTLIATANQGSEATYESGFVIDKFPISRPNLTFSTLTVSNMSPEDSSIYLCSVEKGLSNGGYTFGSGTRLTVV.

V usage is TRBV2 and J usage is TRBJ1-4; TRBD1 is a possible D gene (5 bases). Trimming removed 5 bases from V and 5 bases from J, with 15 bases in between. The CDR3 length is 15 residues. CDR1 SNHLY and CDR2 FYNNEI come from the germline V gene. This CDR3 is CASSLWRGGNEKLFF. CDR3 nucleotides: TGTGCCAGCAGTCTCTGGCGGGGGGGGAATGAAAAACTGTTTTTT.

The V call is TRBV5-6, the J call TRBJ2-1; 13 bases match TRBD2. The germline gives CDR1 SGHDT, CDR2 YYEEEE. After removal of 2 bases from V and 7 bases from J, the junction contained 6 bases not matched to a gene. This CDR3 spans 16 amino acids. CDR3 region: CASSFTGTSGTNEQFF. The CDR3 coding sequence is TGTGCCAGCAGCTTCACCGGGACTAGCGGGACAAATGAGCAGTTCTTC.

V usage is TRBV6-1 and J usage is TRBJ2-6; tentative D call: TRBD1 (6 bases). This CDR3 comprises 16 residues. Trimming removed 4 bases from V and 3 bases from J, with 13 bases in between. The germline gives CDR1 MNHNS, CDR2 SASEGT. The CDR3 here is CASSATGASGANVLTF. In DNA form, the CDR3 reads TGTGCCAGCAGTGCGACAGGAGCCAGTGGGGCCAACGTCCTGACTTTC.